These 2 T cell receptor beta chains were sequenced from one sample in a study of T cell changes during pregnancy in multiple sclerosis. Assay: immunoSEQ multiplex PCR; the TCRdb copy retains only in-frame clones and omits some. The sample includes over 60,000 clones, roughly 91% of them seen just once. This specimen was peripheral blood, taken in the third trimester of pregnancy. These receptors were obtained from a female donor in good health, enrolled as a control in a pregnancy study.

V and J are TRBV18 and TRBJ2-1; D may be TRBD2 (6 bases). The length of the CDR3 is 16 residues. Looked up from germline, CDR1 is KGHSH and CDR2 is LQKENI. V shed 2 bases and J shed 7 bases, with 18 bases lying between them. CDR3 loop: CASSPLTSFEGNEQFF. The DNA for the CDR3 is TGTGCCAGCTCACCATTAACTAGCTTTGAGGGAAATGAGCAGTTCTTC.

The gene calls are TRBV19 and TRBJ2-1; TRBD2 matches at 9 bases. Germline V lookup: CDR1 LNHDA, CDR2 SQIVND (reference sequence). Trimming cost V 2 bases and J 8 bases; bases outside gene matches: 7. There are 15 residues in the CDR3. This chain's CDR3 is CASSILAGLIYEQFF. In DNA, the CDR3 is TGTGCCAGTAGTATACTAGCGGGATTGATCTATGAGCAGTTCTTC. The full variable domain, completed using reference TRBV19 and TRBJ2-1, is DGGITQSPKYLFRKEGQNVTLSCEQNLNHDAMYWYRQDPGQGLRLIYYSQIVNDFQKGDIAEGYSVSREKKESFPLTVTSAQKNPTAFYLCASSILAGLIYEQFFGPGTRLTVL.